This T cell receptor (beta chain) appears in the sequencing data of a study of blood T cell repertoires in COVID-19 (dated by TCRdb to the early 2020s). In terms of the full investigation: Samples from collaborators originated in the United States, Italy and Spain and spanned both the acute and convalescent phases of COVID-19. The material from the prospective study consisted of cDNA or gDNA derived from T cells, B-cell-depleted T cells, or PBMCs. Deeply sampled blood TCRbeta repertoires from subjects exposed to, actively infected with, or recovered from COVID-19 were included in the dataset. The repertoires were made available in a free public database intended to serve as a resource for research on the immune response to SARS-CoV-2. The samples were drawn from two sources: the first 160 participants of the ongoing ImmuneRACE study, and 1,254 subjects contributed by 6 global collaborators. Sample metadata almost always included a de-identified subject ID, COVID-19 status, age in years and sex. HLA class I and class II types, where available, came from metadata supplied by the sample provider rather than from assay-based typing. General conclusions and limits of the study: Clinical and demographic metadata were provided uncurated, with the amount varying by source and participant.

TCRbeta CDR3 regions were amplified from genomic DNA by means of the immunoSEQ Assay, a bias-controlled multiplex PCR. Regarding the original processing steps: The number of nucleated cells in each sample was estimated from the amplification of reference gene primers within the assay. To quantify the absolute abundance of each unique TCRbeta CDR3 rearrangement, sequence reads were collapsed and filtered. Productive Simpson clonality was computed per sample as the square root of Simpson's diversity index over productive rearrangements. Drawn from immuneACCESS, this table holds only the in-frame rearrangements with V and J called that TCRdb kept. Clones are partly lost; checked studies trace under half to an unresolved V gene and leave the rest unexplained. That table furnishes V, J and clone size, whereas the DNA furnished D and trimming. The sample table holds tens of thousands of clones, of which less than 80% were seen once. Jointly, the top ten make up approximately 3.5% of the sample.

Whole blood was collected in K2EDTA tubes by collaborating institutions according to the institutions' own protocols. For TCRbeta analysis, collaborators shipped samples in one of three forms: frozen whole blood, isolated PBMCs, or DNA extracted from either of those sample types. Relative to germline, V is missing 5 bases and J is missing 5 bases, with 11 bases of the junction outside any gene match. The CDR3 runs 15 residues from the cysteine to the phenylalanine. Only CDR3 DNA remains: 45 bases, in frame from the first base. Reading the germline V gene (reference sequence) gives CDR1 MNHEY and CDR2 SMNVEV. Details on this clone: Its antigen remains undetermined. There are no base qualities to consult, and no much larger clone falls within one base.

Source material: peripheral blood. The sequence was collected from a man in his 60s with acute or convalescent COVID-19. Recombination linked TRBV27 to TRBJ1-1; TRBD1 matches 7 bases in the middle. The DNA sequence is TGTGCCAGCAGTCCAAGCTACAGGGGTAGGACTGAAGCTTTCTTT. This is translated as CASSPSYRGRTEAFF.